This section outlines one T cell receptor (beta chain) sequence together with its context. Its antigen remains unidentified. This sample was included in a study of monozygotic twins with inflammatory bowel disease. The germline V gene encodes CDR1 SGHVS and CDR2 FQNEAQ. CDR3 size: 15 residues. Eight separate reactions per sample yielded the cDNA. After re-calling the 5' RACE reads, TCRdb lists one entry per CDR3 protein, DNA absent. This sample lists about 210,000 distinct CDR3 sequences; its ten largest clones have 6% to 9%. A roughly 2.5 ml blood sample was drawn per donor. Notes on the study in general: Among IBD patients, TCRbeta diversity (inverse Simpson) was lower than in healthy co-twins. Researchers were unable to tell different T cell subtypes apart.

J is TRBJ2-7 and V is TRBV7-8; there is no DNA to check the TCRdb D call of TRBD1. The sequenced material came from blood. The sequence was collected from a human donor with ulcerative colitis or Crohn's disease, or a healthy co-twin of an affected twin (not recorded which). The CDR3 loop reads CASVAMGGASYEQYF.